This T cell receptor beta chain is drawn from a study of blood T cell repertoires in COVID-19 (TCRdb year 2020). With regard to the full study: Samples from collaborators originated in the United States, Italy and Spain and spanned both the acute and convalescent phases of COVID-19. The material from the prospective study consisted of cDNA or gDNA derived from T cells, B-cell-depleted T cells, or PBMCs. Deeply sampled blood TCRbeta repertoires from subjects exposed to, actively infected with, or recovered from COVID-19 were included in the dataset. The repertoires were made available in a free public database intended to serve as a resource for research on the immune response to SARS-CoV-2. The samples were drawn from two sources: the first 160 participants of the ongoing ImmuneRACE study, and 1,200 or so subjects contributed by 6 global collaborators. Sample metadata almost always included a de-identified subject ID, COVID-19 status, age in years and sex. HLA class I and class II types, where available, came from metadata supplied by the sample provider rather than from assay-based typing.

Note on this clone: This clone's antigen is unknown. Per-base qualities were not stored, and no clone one base away is much larger.

Each collaborating institution followed its own protocols to collect whole blood in K2EDTA tubes. For TCRbeta analysis, collaborators shipped samples in one of three forms: frozen whole blood, isolated PBMCs, or DNA extracted from either of those sample types. The investigation overall reported the following: The amount of clinical and demographic metadata varied by source and participant and was provided uncurated.

TCRbeta CDR3 regions were amplified from genomic DNA by means of the immunoSEQ Assay, a bias-controlled multiplex PCR. For the original study's pipeline: Within the assay, amplification of reference gene primers was used to estimate how many nucleated cells each sample contained. To quantify the absolute abundance of each unique TCRbeta CDR3 rearrangement, sequence reads were collapsed and filtered. Productive Simpson clonality was computed per sample as the square root of Simpson's diversity index over productive rearrangements. TCRdb provides this immuneACCESS table in a form limited to in-frame rearrangements. Some clones are lacking; in checked studies, under half of them reflect an unresolved V gene, and why the rest are absent is not known. V and J calls and clone size come straight from that table; D and trimming were deduced from the DNA. The sample has about 160,000 clones on record, approximately 84% of them singletons. In total, the top ten clones hold 1% to 1.2% of the sample.

The cysteine opens and the phenylalanine closes a CDR3 of 14 amino acids. Only CDR3 DNA is held: 42 bases, read in frame from base 1. The germline V gene provides CDR1 SGHTA and CDR2 FQGNSA. V loses 5 bases of germline sequence and J loses 3 bases, and the interval between the two ends is 13 bases. The rearrangement combines TRBV7-2 with TRBJ1-2, with the D segment identity uncertain. Sequenced sample: peripheral blood. The TCR originated in a man aged 35 to 55 with acute or convalescent COVID-19. The DNA sequence follows: TGTGCCAGCAGCCCGCGCCTCCGGGACTATGGCTACACCTTC. Translated, it gives CASSPRLRDYGYTF.